This is a list of T cell receptor beta chains from one sample in a study of blood T cells in healthy people across ages. Each CDR3 protein gets one entry after TCRdb re-called the 5' RACE reads with MiXCR. This table holds about 2 million distinct CDR3 sequences, about 49% found once. The sample comprised blood. These receptors were collected from a woman aged 40 to 50 in good health. Both conserved end residues are part of each CDR3. A D gene is named only where the DNA matches it firmly. Clone size is shown for a subset of rows, as once, few, many or a class of expanded clone.

V gene	D gene	J gene	clone size	CDR3 DNA	CDR3 protein
TRBV21-1	NA	TRBJ2-3	NA	TGTGCCAGCAGCAAATTGAATGGGACAGCTCCTAGCACAGATACGCAGTATTTT	CASSKLNGTAPSTDTQYF
TRBV28	NA	TRBJ2-4	NA	TGTGCCAGCAGTCCTACCCGACAAATTCAGTACTTC	CASSPTRQIQYF
TRBV5-1	NA	TRBJ2-3	NA	TGCGCCAGCGCGGTCGCAGGTCGGACAGATACGCAGTATTTT	CASAVAGRTDTQYF
TRBV4-1	NA	TRBJ2-3	NA	TGCGCCAGCAGCCAAGATCCCGGATTGACCGTCACGCAGTATTTT	CASSQDPGLTVTQYF
TRBV29-1	NA	TRBJ1-4	few	TGCAGCGTTGGAATTCACTCCTTCGGGGAAAAACTGTTTTTT	CSVGIHSFGEKLFF
TRBV20-1	NA	TRBJ1-5	NA	TGCAGTGCCCTCGGACACCTTAGCAATCAGCCCCAGCATTTT	CSALGHLSNQPQHF
TRBV19	NA	TRBJ1-2	once	TGTGCCAGTAGTATCCTTGGACAAACCCGCTACACCTTC	CASSILGQTRYTF
TRBV10-3	TRBD1	TRBJ2-7	few	TGTGCCATCAGTGCTGGGACAGGGGGTGCCTACGAGCAGTACTTC	CAISAGTGGAYEQYF
TRBV3-1	TRBD2	TRBJ2-1	few	TGTGCCAGCGTATCCGGACTAGCGAGCAATGAGCAGTTCTTC	CASVSGLASNEQFF
TRBV9	NA	TRBJ2-5	NA	TGTGCCAGCAGCGTAGGCCGGGGGCTAGAGACCCAGTACTTC	CASSVGRGLETQYF
TRBV4-3	TRBD2	TRBJ2-1	NA	TGCGCCAGCAGCCAAGATTGGGCGGGGGGGCGACCTGAGCAGTTCTTC	CASSQDWAGGRPEQFF
TRBV19	NA	TRBJ2-5	NA	TGTGCCAGTAGTATAGATGGCAGGAAAGAGACCCAGTACTTC	CASSIDGRKETQYF
TRBV11-2	NA	TRBJ2-3	NA	TGTGCCAGCAGCTTAGCGATGGAGGGGACCGAATCAACAGATACGCAGTATTTT	CASSLAMEGTESTDTQYF
TRBV2	NA	TRBJ1-1	NA	TGTGCCAGCAGTGAGAGGATCTCAAACACTGAAGCTTTCTTT	CASSERISNTEAFF
TRBV25-1	TRBD1	TRBJ2-5	NA	TGTGCCAGCAGTGAATATATTGACAGGGGTGAGACCCAGTACTTC	CASSEYIDRGETQYF
TRBV6-2/TRBV6-3	TRBD1	TRBJ2-1	few	TGTGCCAGCAGTCCTTTGACAGGGTCTCCCGATGAGCAGTTCTTC	CASSPLTGSPDEQFF
TRBV5-1	NA	TRBJ2-5	few	TGCGCCAGCACCTCCCGGGGAGAAAACCAAGAGACCCAGTACTTC	CASTSRGENQETQYF
TRBV20-1	NA	TRBJ1-2	NA	TGCGCCGGCCGTCCGGGAGTATCTAACTATGGCTACACCTTC	CAGRPGVSNYGYTF
TRBV7-7	NA	TRBJ2-1	NA	TGTGCTAGCAGCTTAGGTGACGGATTAGGAGAGCAGTTCTTC	CASSLGDGLGEQFF
TRBV6-1	NA	TRBJ2-7	NA	TGTGCCGGCCTCCGGGACATGGGAAGAGGCGAGCAGTACTTC	CAGLRDMGRGEQYF
TRBV2	NA	TRBJ1-5	NA	TGTGCCAGCAATGAGGGGGGAGTTGTCAATCAGCCCCAGCATTTT	CASNEGGVVNQPQHF
TRBV5-4	TRBD2	TRBJ2-7	NA	TGTGCCAGCAGCGATTCTGTCACTAGCGGAAACTACGAGCAGTACTTC	CASSDSVTSGNYEQYF
TRBV15	NA	TRBJ2-3	NA	TGTGCCACCAGCAGAGATAGAAAAAGCACAGATACGCAGTATTTT	CATSRDRKSTDTQYF
TRBV7-3	NA	TRBJ2-1	few	TGTGCCAGCAGCTTAACCCTAGCTGGCTACAATGAGCAGTTCTTC	CASSLTLAGYNEQFF
TRBV29-1	TRBD1	TRBJ1-2	NA	TGCAGCATGGGGGGACAGGCCGGGGGTAACTATGGCTACACCTTC	CSMGGQAGGNYGYTF
TRBV6-6	TRBD1	TRBJ2-4	few	TGTGCCAGCACTGTAACAGGGGGGTCTCGGGAGCAGTACTTC	CASTVTGGSREQYF
TRBV7-3	TRBD2	TRBJ2-5	few	TGTGCCAGCAGCAATAGCGGGGGAGAACAAGAGACCCAGTACTTC	CASSNSGGEQETQYF
TRBV20-1	TRBD1	TRBJ2-1	NA	TGCAGTGTGTGCCGGGACAGGGGGAACAATGAGCAGTTCTTC	CSVCRDRGNNEQFF
TRBV12-3/TRBV12-4	NA	TRBJ1-2	NA	TGTGCCAGCAGTCTGGCCCTCAGATTAGATGGCTACACCTTC	CASSLALRLDGYTF
TRBV28	NA	TRBJ1-2	few	TGTGCCAGCAGAGCCGGGACAAGAGGCGGCTACACCTTC	CASRAGTRGGYTF
TRBV4-1	NA	TRBJ1-4	NA	TGCGCCAGCAGCCAAGCCATCCTCATAGGGGGGGATGAAAAACTGTTTTTT	CASSQAILIGGDEKLFF
TRBV18	NA	TRBJ2-1	few	TGTGCCAGCTCAAAGGCTCCGGCGGAGCCGGCTTTTTCTGAGCAGTTCTTC	CASSKAPAEPAFSEQFF
TRBV6-1	TRBD1	TRBJ2-6	NA	TGTGCCAGCACCCGGGACAGGTCAAGCTCTGGGGCCAACGTCCTGACTTTC	CASTRDRSSSGANVLTF
TRBV6-5	NA	TRBJ2-1	NA	TGTGCCAGCAGTTACTCGGACAACAATGAGCAGTTCTTC	CASSYSDNNEQFF
TRBV5-5	NA	TRBJ2-6	NA	TGTGCCAGCAGCTCGAGGGGACAATTCTTCTCTGGGGCCAACGTCCTGACTTTC	CASSSRGQFFSGANVLTF
TRBV7-7	NA	TRBJ2-5	NA	TGTGCTAGCAGCTTAAATACTGGACAGGGAGGGGAGACCCAGTACTTC	CASSLNTGQGGETQYF
TRBV5-1	NA	TRBJ1-2	NA	TGCGCCAGCAGAATTGACAGAGACCGGGCCTATGGCTACACCTTC	CASRIDRDRAYGYTF
TRBV2	NA	TRBJ2-5	NA	TGTGCCAGCAGCCCTGGACAGACGGAGACCCAGTACTTC	CASSPGQTETQYF
TRBV3-1	NA	TRBJ2-7	few	TGTGCCAGCAGCAACGGAGGGGGCCTCGAGCAGTACTTC	CASSNGGGLEQYF
TRBV27	NA	TRBJ2-7	few	TGTGCCAGCAGTCCCCGACTGAATACCTACGAGCAGTACTTC	CASSPRLNTYEQYF
TRBV2	NA	TRBJ2-1	NA	TGTGCCAGCAGGGGGCCGAACAATGAGCAGTTCTTC	CASRGPNNEQFF
TRBV27	NA	TRBJ2-3	few	TGTGCCAGCAGATGGACTGAAGCATCCAATACGCAGTATTTT	CASRWTEASNTQYF
TRBV3-1	TRBD1	TRBJ1-2	few	TGTGCCAGCAGCCTGGGACAGGGGTTGAATGGCTACACCTTC	CASSLGQGLNGYTF
TRBV28	NA	TRBJ2-7	NA	TGTGCCAGCAGAAGTGTTGCAGGGGGGCGTTACGAGCAGTACTTC	CASRSVAGGRYEQYF
TRBV12-3/TRBV12-4	NA	TRBJ1-6	NA	TGTGCCAGCAGTTCAGTTGGGTCACCCCTCCACTTT	CASSSVGSPLHF
TRBV6-6	NA	TRBJ2-6	few	TGTGCCAGCAGTTACGGAGAGGCTGGGGCCAACGTCCTGACTTTC	CASSYGEAGANVLTF
TRBV4-1	NA	TRBJ2-3	NA	TGCGCCAGCAGCCAAGAGACAGGGACTAGCACAGATACGCAGTATTTT	CASSQETGTSTDTQYF
TRBV6-5	NA	TRBJ2-1	NA	TGTGCCAGCACTGCCCGGGGCAGGGAGCAGTTCTTC	CASTARGREQFF
TRBV7-9	NA	TRBJ1-1	NA	TGTGCCAGCAGAGGGACGGAGAGCACTGAAGCTTTCTTT	CASRGTESTEAFF
TRBV29-1	NA	TRBJ2-3	NA	TGCAGCGTTGAAGCCATGGATACGCAGTATTTT	CSVEAMDTQYF